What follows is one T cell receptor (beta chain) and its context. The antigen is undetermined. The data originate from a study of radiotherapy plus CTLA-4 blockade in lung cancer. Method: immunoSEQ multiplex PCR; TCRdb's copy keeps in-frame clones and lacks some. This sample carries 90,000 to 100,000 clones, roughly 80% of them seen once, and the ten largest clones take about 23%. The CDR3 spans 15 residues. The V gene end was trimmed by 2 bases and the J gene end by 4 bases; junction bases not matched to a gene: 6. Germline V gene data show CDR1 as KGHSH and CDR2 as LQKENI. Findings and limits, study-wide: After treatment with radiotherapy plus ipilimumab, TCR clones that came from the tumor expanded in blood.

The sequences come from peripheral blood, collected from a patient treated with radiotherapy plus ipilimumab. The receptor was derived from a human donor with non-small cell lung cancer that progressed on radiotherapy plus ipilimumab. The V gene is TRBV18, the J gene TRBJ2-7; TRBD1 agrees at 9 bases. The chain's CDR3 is CASSPWTGEGYEQYF. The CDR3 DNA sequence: TGTGCCAGCTCACCATGGACAGGGGAGGGTTACGAGCAGTACTTC. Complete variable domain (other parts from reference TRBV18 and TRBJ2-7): NAGVMQNPRHLVRRRGQEARLRCSPMKGHSHVYWYRQLPEEGLKFMVYLQKENIIDESGMPKERFSAEFPKEGPSILRIQQVVRGDSAAYFCASSPWTGEGYEQYFGPGTRLTVT.